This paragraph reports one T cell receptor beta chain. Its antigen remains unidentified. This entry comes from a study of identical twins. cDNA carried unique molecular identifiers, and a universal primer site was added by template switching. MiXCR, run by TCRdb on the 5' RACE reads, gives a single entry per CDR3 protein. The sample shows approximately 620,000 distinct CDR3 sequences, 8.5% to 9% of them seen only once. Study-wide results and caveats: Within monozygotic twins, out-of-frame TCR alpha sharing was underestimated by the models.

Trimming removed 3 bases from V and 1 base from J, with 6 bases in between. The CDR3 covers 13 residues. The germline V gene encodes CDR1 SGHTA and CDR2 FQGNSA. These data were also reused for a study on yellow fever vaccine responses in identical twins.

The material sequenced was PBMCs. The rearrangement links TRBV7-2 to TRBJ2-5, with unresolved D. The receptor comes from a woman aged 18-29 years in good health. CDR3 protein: CASSFSFQETQYF. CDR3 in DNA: TGTGCCAGCAGCTTTTCATTCCAAGAGACCCAGTACTTC.